This T cell receptor (beta chain) was identified during a study of PD-L1 blockade in urothelial cancer. Overall study context: At 6 weeks and at 3 weeks (second dose) after treatment start, blood was analyzed. The study recovered a median of roughly 150,000 T cells per blood sample. General study points: In blood sampled pretreatment, TCR clonality below the median predicted better survival.

Indicated time point: pretreatment peripheral blood. The CDR3 length is 14 residues. Germline lookup yields CDR1 SGHTA and CDR2 FQGNSA. With 3 bases removed from V and 6 bases from J, the gap between germline ends came to 9 bases. Libraries were prepared by immunoSEQ multiplex PCR; TCRdb keeps only in-frame clonotypes and omits some of them. The sample lists approximately 94,000 clones, roughly 84% seen once, with 1.5% to 2.5% in the top ten. With regard to this clone: Its cognate antigen is unknown.

The receptor was isolated from a man in his sixties with urothelial cancer. This specimen consisted of PBMCs, obtained around atezolizumab (anti-PD-L1) treatment. The chain has TRBV7-2 and TRBJ1-6, with D possibly TRBD1 on 6 matching bases. The CDR3: CASSLQGSNSPLHF. CDR3 in DNA: TGTGCCAGCAGCTTGCAGGGGAGTAATTCACCCCTCCACTTT.